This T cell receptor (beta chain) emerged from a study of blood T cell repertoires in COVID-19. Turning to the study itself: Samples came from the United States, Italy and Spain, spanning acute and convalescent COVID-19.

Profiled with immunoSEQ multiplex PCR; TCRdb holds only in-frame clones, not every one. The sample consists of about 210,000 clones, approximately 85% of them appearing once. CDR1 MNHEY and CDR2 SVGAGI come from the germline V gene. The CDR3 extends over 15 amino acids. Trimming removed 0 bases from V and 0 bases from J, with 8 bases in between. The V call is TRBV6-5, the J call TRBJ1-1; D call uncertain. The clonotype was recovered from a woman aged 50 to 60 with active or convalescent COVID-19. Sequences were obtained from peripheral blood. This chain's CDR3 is CASSYSRLVNTEAFF. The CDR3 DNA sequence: TGTGCCAGCAGTTACTCGAGACTAGTGAACACTGAAGCTTTCTTT.